The clone carrying this T cell receptor (beta chain) appeared a few times. Its antigen is not identified. 5'-RACE, quantitative and with molecular barcodes, yielded the TCR beta libraries. TCRdb analysed the 5' RACE reads with MiXCR anew, one entry per CDR3 protein. The sample carries just over 350,000 distinct CDR3 sequences, approximately 20% recorded once. V lost 1 base and J lost 2, with 7 bases in between. Germline V gene data show CDR1 as SGHTA and CDR2 as FQGNSA. This CDR3 spans 14 amino acids. The data were obtained in a study of CD8 T cells in ankylosing spondylitis. General study results and limits: CD8+ disease-linked clones were present at relatively low frequencies in blood. Before this, some motif variants had been reported in reactive arthritis synovial fluid and blood. Reports say disease-linked clones showed up significantly more in matched ankylosing spondylitis synovial fluid.

The chain uses TRBV7-2 and TRBJ2-3; D call uncertain. This TCR was recovered from a male donor with ankylosing spondylitis or in good health (not recorded which). The sequenced material came from blood, either unsorted or a sorted T cell fraction (not recorded which). The CDR3 sequence is CASSLVAVTDTQYF. As DNA, the CDR3 is TGTGCCAGCAGCTTAGTGGCAGTCACAGATACGCAGTATTTT.